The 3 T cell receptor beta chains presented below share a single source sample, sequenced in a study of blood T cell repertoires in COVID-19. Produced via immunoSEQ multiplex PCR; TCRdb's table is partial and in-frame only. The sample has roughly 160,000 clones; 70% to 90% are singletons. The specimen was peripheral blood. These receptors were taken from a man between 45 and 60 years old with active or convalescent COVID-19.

The CDR3 spells CATSDLRSSAHYNEQFF. CDR3 bases: TGTGCCACCAGTGATTTGCGTAGCAGCGCTCACTACAATGAGCAGTTCTTC. The chain recombines TRBV24-1 with TRBJ2-1; no definite D call. Germline V gene sequence: CDR1 KGHDR, CDR2 SFDVKD. The CDR3 length is 17 residues. Trimming removed 0 bases from V and 3 bases from J, with 14 bases in between.

In DNA form, the CDR3 reads TGCGCCAGCAGCCAAGATTTCGGACAGGGGGCGAGGGGCTACACCTTC. Translating it yields CASSQDFGQGARGYTF. This chain joins TRBV4-3 and TRBJ1-2; 11 bases map to TRBD1. The CDR3 totals 16 residues. J gave up 8 bases and V 0 bases, and 8 bases lay outside the gene matches. The V gene's germline CDR1 is LGHNA and CDR2 YSLEER.

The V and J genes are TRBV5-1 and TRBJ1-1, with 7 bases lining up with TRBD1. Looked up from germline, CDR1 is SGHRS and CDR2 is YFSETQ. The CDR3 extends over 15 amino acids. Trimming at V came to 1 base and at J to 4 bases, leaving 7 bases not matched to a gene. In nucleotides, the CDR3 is TGCGCCAGCAGCTTGACGGCAGGGGGAGGCACTGAAGCTTTCTTT. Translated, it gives CASSLTAGGGTEAFF. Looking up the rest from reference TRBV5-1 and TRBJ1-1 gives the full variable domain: KAGVTQTPRYLIKTRGQQVTLSCSPISGHRSVSWYQQTPGQGLQFLFEYFSETQRNKGNFPGRFSGRQFSNSRSEMNVSTLELGDSALYLCASSLTAGGGTEAFFGQGTRLTVV.